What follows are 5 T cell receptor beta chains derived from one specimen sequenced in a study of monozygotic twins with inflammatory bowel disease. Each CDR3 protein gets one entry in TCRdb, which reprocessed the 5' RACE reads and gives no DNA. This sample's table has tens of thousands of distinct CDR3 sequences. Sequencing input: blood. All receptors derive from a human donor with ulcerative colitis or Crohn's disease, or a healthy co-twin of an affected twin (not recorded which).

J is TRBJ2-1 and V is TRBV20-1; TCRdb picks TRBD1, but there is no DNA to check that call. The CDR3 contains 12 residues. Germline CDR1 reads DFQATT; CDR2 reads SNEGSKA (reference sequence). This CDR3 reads CSAANPQGSKFF.

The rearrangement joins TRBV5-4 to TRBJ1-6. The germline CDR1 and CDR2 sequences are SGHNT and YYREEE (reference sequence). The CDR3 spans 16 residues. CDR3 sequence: CASSRPQRSYNSPLHF.

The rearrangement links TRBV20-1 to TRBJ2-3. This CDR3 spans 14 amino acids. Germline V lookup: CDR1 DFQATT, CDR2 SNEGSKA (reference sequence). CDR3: CSARDNHRIDTQYF.

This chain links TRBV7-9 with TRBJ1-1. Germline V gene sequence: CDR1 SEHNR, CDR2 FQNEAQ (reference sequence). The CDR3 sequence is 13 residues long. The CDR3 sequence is CASSLERNTEAFF.

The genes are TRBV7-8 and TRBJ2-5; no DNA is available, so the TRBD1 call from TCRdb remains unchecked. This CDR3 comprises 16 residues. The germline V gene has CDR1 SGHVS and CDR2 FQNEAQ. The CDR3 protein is CASSLIPRTGTETQYF.